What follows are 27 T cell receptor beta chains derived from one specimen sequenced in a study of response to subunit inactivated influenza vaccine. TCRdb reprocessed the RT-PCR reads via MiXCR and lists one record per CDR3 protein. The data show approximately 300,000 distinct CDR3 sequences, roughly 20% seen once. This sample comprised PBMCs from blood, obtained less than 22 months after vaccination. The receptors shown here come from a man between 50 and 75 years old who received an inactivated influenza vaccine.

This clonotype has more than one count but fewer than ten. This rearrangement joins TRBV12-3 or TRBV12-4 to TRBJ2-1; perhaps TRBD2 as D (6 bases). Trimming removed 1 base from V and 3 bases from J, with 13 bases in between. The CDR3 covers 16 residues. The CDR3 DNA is TGTGCCAGCAGTTTAGAGGCGCGGGGATACTACAATGAGCAGTTCTTC. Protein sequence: CASSLEARGYYNEQFF.

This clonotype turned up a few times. The CDR3 sequence is CASSVGDRGIDTQYF. CDR3 DNA: TGTGCCAGCAGCGTAGGCGACAGGGGTATTGATACGCAGTATTTT. This sequence joins TRBV7-9 and TRBJ2-3; 8 bases align to TRBD1. CDR3 length: 15 residues. V shed 5 bases, J shed 6 bases, and the junction held 10 bases outside the gene matches. Germline CDR1 and CDR2: SEHNR and FQNEAQ (reference sequence).

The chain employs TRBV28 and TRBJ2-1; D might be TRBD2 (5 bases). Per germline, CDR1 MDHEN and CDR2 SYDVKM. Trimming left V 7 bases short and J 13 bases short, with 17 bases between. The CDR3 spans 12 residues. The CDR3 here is CASTRDYIGQFF. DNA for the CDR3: TGTGCCAGCACCCGAGACTACATCGGTCAGTTCTTC.

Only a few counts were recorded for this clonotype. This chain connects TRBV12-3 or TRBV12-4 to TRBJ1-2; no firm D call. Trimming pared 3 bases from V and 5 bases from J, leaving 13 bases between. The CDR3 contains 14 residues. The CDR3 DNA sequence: TGTGCCAGCAGTTTCGCGCGGCAAGCTTATGGCTACACCTTC. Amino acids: CASSFARQAYGYTF.

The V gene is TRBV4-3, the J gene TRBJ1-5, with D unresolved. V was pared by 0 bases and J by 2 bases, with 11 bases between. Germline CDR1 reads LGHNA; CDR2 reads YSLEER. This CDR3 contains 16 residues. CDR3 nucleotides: TGCGCCAGCAGCCAAGAGGCGGGCGGCGGCAATCAGCCCCAGCATTTT. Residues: CASSQEAGGGNQPQHF.

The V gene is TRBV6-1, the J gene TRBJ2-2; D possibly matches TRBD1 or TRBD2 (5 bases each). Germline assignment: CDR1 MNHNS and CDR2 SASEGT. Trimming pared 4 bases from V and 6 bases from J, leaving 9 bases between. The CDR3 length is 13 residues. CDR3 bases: TGTGCCAGCAGTGTTGGGGACGCCGGGGAGCTGTTTTTT. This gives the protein CASSVGDAGELFF.

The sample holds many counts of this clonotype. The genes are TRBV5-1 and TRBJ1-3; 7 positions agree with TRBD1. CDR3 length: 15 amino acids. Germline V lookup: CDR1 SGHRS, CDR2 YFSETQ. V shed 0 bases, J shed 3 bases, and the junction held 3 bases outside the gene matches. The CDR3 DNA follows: TGCGCCAGCAGCTTGGAGGGGGCTTATGGAAACACCATATATTTT. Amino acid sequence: CASSLEGAYGNTIYF.

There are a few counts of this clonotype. CDR3 DNA: TGTGCCAGCAGTTTGAGCGACAGGGGGGGCACCATATATTTT. Translation gives CASSLSDRGGTIYF. The V and J genes are TRBV27 and TRBJ1-3; 9 bases agree with TRBD1. Germline V gene lookup returns CDR1 MNHEY and CDR2 SMNVEV (reference sequence). This CDR3 is 14 amino acids long. V lost 3 bases to trimming and J lost 9 bases; unmatched junction nucleotides: 6.

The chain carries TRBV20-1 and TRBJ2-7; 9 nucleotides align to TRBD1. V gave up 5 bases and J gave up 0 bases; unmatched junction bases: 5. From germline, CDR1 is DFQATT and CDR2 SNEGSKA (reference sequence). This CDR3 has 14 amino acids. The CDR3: CSARTGGSSYEQYF. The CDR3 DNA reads TGCAGTGCTCGAACAGGGGGCAGCTCCTACGAGCAGTACTTC.

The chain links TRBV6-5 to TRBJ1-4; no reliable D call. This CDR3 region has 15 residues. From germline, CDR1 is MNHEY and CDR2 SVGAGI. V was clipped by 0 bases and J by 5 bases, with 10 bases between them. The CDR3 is CASSYSWEINEKLFF. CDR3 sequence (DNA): TGTGCCAGCAGTTACTCATGGGAGATCAATGAAAAACTGTTTTTT.

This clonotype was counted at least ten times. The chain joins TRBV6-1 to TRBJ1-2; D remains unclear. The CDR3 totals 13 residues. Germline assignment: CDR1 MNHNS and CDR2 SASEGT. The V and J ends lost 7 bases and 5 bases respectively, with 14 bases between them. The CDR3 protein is CASTTGRWYGYTF. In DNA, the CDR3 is TGTGCCAGCACTACCGGGCGTTGGTATGGCTACACCTTC.

CDR3 coding DNA: TGCAGTGCTAGAGAGGGGGGAGGGCCCCAAGAGACCCAGTACTTC. Its translation: CSAREGGGPQETQYF. The rearrangement uses TRBV20-1 and TRBJ2-5, with 7 positions matching TRBD2. The V segment lost 0 bases and the J segment 1 base; nucleotides outside the gene matches: 5. Per germline, CDR1 DFQATT and CDR2 SNEGSKA (reference sequence). The CDR3 spans 15 residues.

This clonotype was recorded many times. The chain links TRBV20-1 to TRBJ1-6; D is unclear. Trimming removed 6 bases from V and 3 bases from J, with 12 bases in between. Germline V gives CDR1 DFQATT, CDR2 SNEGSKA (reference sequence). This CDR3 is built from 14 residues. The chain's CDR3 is CSAPWPDYNSPLHF. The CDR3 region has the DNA TGCAGTGCGCCCTGGCCGGACTATAATTCACCCCTCCACTTT.

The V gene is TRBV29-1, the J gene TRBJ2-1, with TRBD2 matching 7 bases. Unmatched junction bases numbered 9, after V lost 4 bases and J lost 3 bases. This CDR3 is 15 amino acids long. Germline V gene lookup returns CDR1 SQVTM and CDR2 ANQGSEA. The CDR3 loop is CSVAGGLFVYNEQFF. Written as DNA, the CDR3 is TGCAGCGTTGCGGGAGGACTATTCGTCTACAATGAGCAGTTCTTC.

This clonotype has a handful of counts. The CDR3 loop is CASSINGRLFNEQFF. The CDR3 DNA reads as TGTGCCAGTAGTATAAACGGGAGACTTTTTAATGAGCAGTTCTTC. The chain joins TRBV19 to TRBJ2-1; perhaps TRBD2 as D (6 bases). There are 15 residues in the CDR3. V was cut by 2 bases and J by 7 bases, with 15 bases left in between. Germline V gene data show CDR1 as LNHDA and CDR2 as SQIVND (reference sequence). Complete variable domain (other parts from reference TRBV19 and TRBJ2-1): DGGITQSPKYLFRKEGQNVTLSCEQNLNHDAMYWYRQDPGQGLRLIYYSQIVNDFQKGDIAEGYSVSREKKESFPLTVTSAQKNPTAFYLCASSINGRLFNEQFFGPGTRLTVL.

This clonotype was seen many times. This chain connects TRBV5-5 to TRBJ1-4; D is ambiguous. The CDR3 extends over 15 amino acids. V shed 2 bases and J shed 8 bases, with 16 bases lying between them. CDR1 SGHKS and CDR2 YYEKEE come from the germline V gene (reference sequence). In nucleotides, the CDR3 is TGTGCCAGCAGCTTAAACCCGACCGGAGGGGAAAAACTGTTTTTT. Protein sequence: CASSLNPTGGEKLFF. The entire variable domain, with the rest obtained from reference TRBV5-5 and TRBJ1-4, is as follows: DAGVTQSPTHLIKTRGQQVTLRCSPISGHKSVSWYQQVLGQGPQFIFQYYEKEERGRGNFPDRFSARQFPNYSSELNVNALLLGDSALYLCASSLNPTGGEKLFFGSGTQLSVL.

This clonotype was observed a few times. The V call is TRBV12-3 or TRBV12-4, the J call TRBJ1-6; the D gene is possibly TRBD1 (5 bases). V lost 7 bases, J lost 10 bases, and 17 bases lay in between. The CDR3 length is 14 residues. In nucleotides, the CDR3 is TGTGCCAGCACCACCCAGGGTTCTGGGTCACCCCTCCACTTT. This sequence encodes CASTTQGSGSPLHF.

The CDR3 reads CASSYSRASTDTQYF. CDR3 nucleotides: TGTGCCAGCAGTTACTCGCGAGCAAGCACAGATACGCAGTATTTT. The rearrangement joins TRBV6-5 to TRBJ2-3, with D hard to call. The CDR3 runs 15 residues. Germline-derived CDR1 and CDR2 are MNHEY and SVGAGI. V shed 0 bases and J shed 0 bases, with 7 bases lying between them.

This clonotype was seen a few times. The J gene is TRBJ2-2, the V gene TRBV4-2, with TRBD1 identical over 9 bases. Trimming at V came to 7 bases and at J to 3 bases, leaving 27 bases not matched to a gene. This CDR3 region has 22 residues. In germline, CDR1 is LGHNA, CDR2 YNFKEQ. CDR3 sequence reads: CASTLIFYRGRVFREDTGELFF. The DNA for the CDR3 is TGTGCCAGCACCCTTATTTTTTACAGGGGGCGAGTTTTTAGGGAGGACACCGGGGAGCTGTTTTTT.

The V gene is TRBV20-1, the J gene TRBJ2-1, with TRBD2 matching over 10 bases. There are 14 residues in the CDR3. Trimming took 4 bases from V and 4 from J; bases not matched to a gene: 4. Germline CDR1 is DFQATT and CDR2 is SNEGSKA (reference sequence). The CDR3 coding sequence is TGCAGTGCTACTAGCGGGAGTAAGTACAATGAGCAGTTCTTC. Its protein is CSATSGSKYNEQFF.

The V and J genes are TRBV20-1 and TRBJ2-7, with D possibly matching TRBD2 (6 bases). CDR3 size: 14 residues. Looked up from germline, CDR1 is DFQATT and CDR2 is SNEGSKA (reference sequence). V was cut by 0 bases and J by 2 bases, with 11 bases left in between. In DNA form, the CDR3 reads TGCAGTGCTAGAGAGGTGCGGGGCACCTACGAGCAGTACTTC. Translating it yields CSAREVRGTYEQYF.

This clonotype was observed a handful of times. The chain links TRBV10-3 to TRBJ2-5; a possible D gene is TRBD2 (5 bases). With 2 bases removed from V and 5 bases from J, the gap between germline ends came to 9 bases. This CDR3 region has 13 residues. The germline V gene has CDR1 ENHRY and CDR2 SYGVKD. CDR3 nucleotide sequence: TGTGCCATCAGTGAGGCGGAGGACGAGACCCAGTACTTC. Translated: CAISEAEDETQYF.

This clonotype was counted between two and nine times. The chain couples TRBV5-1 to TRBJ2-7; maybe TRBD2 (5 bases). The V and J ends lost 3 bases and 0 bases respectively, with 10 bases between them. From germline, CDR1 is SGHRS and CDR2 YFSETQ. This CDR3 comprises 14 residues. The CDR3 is CASSWTGPSYEQYF. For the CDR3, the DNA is TGCGCCAGCAGCTGGACTGGCCCCTCCTACGAGCAGTACTTC.

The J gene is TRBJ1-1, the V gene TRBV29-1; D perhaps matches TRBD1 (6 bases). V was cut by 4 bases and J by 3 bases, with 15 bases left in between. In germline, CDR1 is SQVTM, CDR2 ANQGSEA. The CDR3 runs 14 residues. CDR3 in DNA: TGCAGCGTTGGTCCAGGGGTGTGGGACACTGAAGCTTTCTTT. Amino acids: CSVGPGVWDTEAFF.

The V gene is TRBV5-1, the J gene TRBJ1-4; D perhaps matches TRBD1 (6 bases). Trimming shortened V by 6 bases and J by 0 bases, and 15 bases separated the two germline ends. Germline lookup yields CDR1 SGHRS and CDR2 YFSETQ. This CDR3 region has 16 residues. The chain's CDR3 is CASTRGQPATNEKLFF. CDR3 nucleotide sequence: TGCGCCAGCACGCGGGGGCAACCCGCAACTAATGAAAAACTGTTTTTT.

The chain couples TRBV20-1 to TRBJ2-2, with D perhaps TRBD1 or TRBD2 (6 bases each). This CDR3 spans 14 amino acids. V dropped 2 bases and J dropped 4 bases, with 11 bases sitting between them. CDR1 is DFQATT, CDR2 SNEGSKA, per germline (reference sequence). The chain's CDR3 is CSARLGGSTGELFF. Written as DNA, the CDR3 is TGCAGTGCTAGACTGGGGGGCTCCACCGGGGAGCTGTTTTTT.

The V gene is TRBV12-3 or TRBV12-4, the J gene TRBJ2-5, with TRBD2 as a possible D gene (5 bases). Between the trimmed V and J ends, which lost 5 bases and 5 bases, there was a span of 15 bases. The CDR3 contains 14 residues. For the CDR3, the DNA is TGTGCCAGCAGTCAGTTTGGAGGAGTGGAGACCCAGTACTTC. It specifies CASSQFGGVETQYF.